This passage covers 14 T cell receptor beta chains from one sample sequenced in a study of shared clonotypes between healthy human individuals (TCRdb year 2020). Library method: the immunoSEQ multiplex PCR assay. The source is immuneACCESS, and TCRdb retained only in-frame sequences with V and J called. Part of the clones is not carried over; for the studies checked, unresolved V genes explain less than half of this, and the remainder is unexplained. This sample holds over 2 million clones; over 85% were observed only once. The ten largest clonotypes hold 0.13% of the sample. Sequencing was performed on naive CD4+ T cells sorted from blood. The cell subset or site label on this specimen signifies: CD45RA+ positively selected. These TCRs come from a man between 18 and 29 years old in good health.

Concerning this clone itself: Other DNA sequences in this sample translate to the same CDR3. V and J are TRBV30 and TRBJ1-2, with unresolved D. The CDR3 consists of 12 residues. Looked up from germline, CDR1 is GTSNPN and CDR2 is SVGIG (reference sequence). V shed 5 bases and J shed 0 bases, with 7 bases lying between them. CDR3 sequence (DNA): TGTGCCTGGTCGGAGTCTAACTATGGCTACACCTTC. Protein: CAWSESNYGYTF.

V and J are TRBV18 and TRBJ2-5, with D perhaps given as TRBD1 or TRBD2 (6 bases each). This CDR3 spans 18 amino acids. In germline, CDR1 is KGHSH, CDR2 LQKENI. Trimming removed 0 bases from V and 4 bases from J, with 21 bases in between. The CDR3 here is CASSPPVMEGGKRETQYF. The CDR3 nucleotides are TGTGCCAGCTCACCACCAGTCATGGAGGGGGGAAAACGAGAGACCCAGTACTTC. Full variable domain (outside the CDR3, taken from reference TRBV18 and TRBJ2-5): NAGVMQNPRHLVRRRGQEARLRCSPMKGHSHVYWYRQLPEEGLKFMVYLQKENIIDESGMPKERFSAEFPKEGPSILRIQQVVRGDSAAYFCASSPPVMEGGKRETQYFGPGTRLLVL.

The CDR3 DNA is TGTGCCAGCAGCTTGGCCGGGGCTAACATTCAGTACTTC. The encoded protein is CASSLAGANIQYF. The genes are TRBV7-2 and TRBJ2-4; D is tentatively TRBD1 or TRBD2 (5 bases each). Germline CDR1 SGHTA, CDR2 FQGNSA. CDR3 size: 13 residues. The germline V and J ends were trimmed by 3 bases and 7 bases, with 10 bases remaining between them.

The rearrangement joins TRBV5-6 to TRBJ1-2, with 7 bases matching TRBD1. This CDR3 region has 16 residues. Losses at the gene ends were 4 bases for V and 4 bases for J; bases not matched to a gene: 13. CDR1 SGHDT and CDR2 YYEEEE come from the germline V gene. CDR3: CASSRNPGQAGYGYTF. The CDR3 region has the DNA TGTGCCAGCAGCAGAAACCCTGGACAGGCGGGCTATGGCTACACCTTC.

This rearrangement joins TRBV5-4 to TRBJ1-4, with unresolved D. This CDR3 region has 13 residues. CDR1 SGHNT and CDR2 YYREEE come from the germline V gene (reference sequence). Deletions cut 1 base from V and 1 base from J, with 2 bases between. The CDR3 coding sequence is TGTGCCAGCAGCTTGAAAACTAATGAAAAACTGTTTTTT. The encoded protein is CASSLKTNEKLFF.

The chain links TRBV9 to TRBJ1-2; D not resolved. The CDR3 is 11 amino acids. V dropped 8 bases and J dropped 5 bases, with 10 bases sitting between them. The germline CDR1 and CDR2 sequences are SGDLS and YYNGEE. The CDR3 protein is CASKSDYGYTF. DNA of the CDR3: TGTGCCAGTAAGAGTGATTATGGCTACACCTTC. The variable domain in full, completed from reference TRBV9 and TRBJ1-2, reads DSGVTQTPKHLITATGQRVTLRCSPRSGDLSVYWYQQSLDQGLQFLIQYYNGEERAKGNILERFSAQQFPDLHSELNLSSLELGDSALYFCASKSDYGYTFGSGTRLTVV.

The chain links TRBV27 to TRBJ1-4, with a possible D match to TRBD1 (6 bases). Germline V gene lookup returns CDR1 MNHEY and CDR2 SMNVEV (reference sequence). Trimming removed 8 bases from V and 8 bases from J, with 15 bases in between. The CDR3 covers 13 residues. The CDR3 nucleotides read TGTGCCAGCCGGCCGGGGACAAAGGAAAAACTGTTTTTT. Protein sequence: CASRPGTKEKLFF.

The V call is TRBV7-9, the J call TRBJ1-6; a possible D gene is TRBD1 (6 bases). Per germline, CDR1 SEHNR and CDR2 FQNEAQ (reference sequence). Trimming left V 3 bases short and J 0 bases short, with 12 bases between. The CDR3 runs to 17 residues. DNA of the CDR3: TGTGCCAGCAGCTTCGGGACAACTAGCTCCTATAATTCACCCCTCCACTTT. It codes for CASSFGTTSSYNSPLHF.

The J gene is TRBJ2-7, the V gene TRBV5-4; TRBD1 aligns across 8 bases. The CDR3 consists of 15 residues. Germline CDR1 and CDR2: SGHNT and YYREEE (reference sequence). V lost 0 bases and J lost 1; bases outside the gene matches: 3. The CDR3 region is CASSLATGDSYEQYF. As DNA, the CDR3 is TGTGCCAGCAGCTTGGCGACAGGGGATTCCTACGAGCAGTACTTC.

The chain employs TRBV5-4 and TRBJ1-6; the D gene is possibly TRBD1 (6 bases). The CDR3 totals 15 residues. Germline assignment: CDR1 SGHNT and CDR2 YYREEE (reference sequence). V lost 3 bases, J lost 7 bases, and 14 bases lay in between. Written as DNA, the CDR3 is TGTGCCAGCAGCTCGGGGAGGGGGGGAAATTCACCCCTCCACTTT. Its protein product is CASSSGRGGNSPLHF.

V usage is TRBV4-3 and J usage is TRBJ2-3; D ambiguous. The CDR3 sequence is 16 residues long. Trimming removed 1 base at V and 1 base at J, with 12 bases between. CDR1 is LGHNA and CDR2 is YSLEER in the germline V gene. The DNA for the CDR3 is TGCGCCAGCAGCCAAGGACTCTTAGTCGGCACAGATACGCAGTATTTT. This encodes CASSQGLLVGTDTQYF.

This clone showed up just once. This specimen includes other DNA sequences encoding the same CDR3. The rearrangement joins TRBV5-1 to TRBJ1-5; 9 bases fit TRBD1. The V gene's germline CDR1 is SGHRS and CDR2 YFSETQ. The ends lost 2 bases at V and 4 bases at J; junction bases unmatched: 4. The CDR3 spans 15 residues. CDR3 sequence: CASSLAGQGNQPQHF. The CDR3 DNA follows: TGCGCCAGCAGCTTAGCGGGACAGGGAAATCAGCCCCAGCATTTT.

The V and J genes are TRBV5-1 and TRBJ2-1; TRBD2 is a possible D gene (6 bases). CDR1 is SGHRS, CDR2 YFSETQ, per germline. V was trimmed by 1 base and J by 9 bases, leaving 14 bases between them. The CDR3 is 14 residues long. Here the CDR3 DNA reads TGCGCCAGCAGCTTGCGTCTAGCGTCAGGTGAGCAGTTCTTC. Translation gives CASSLRLASGEQFF.

This sequence joins TRBV11-2 and TRBJ2-7; 7 bases line up with TRBD2. Germline V gives CDR1 SGHAT, CDR2 FQNNGV. The V segment lost 0 bases and the J segment 5 bases; nucleotides outside the gene matches: 4. The CDR3 sequence is 14 residues long. DNA of the CDR3: TGTGCCAGCAGCTTAGATGGACTAGGAGACGAGCAGTACTTC. This codes for CASSLDGLGDEQYF.